This T cell receptor beta chain was captured in a study of blood T cell repertoires in COVID-19. The data were produced by immunoSEQ multiplex PCR, yet TCRdb's version contains in-frame clones alone and is incomplete. The table has about 44,000 clones, about 92% seen once. The receptor's source is a man in his fifties with COVID-19, enrolled during active disease. Sequenced: peripheral blood.

The CDR3 is CSVVLWAGGRDGYTF. The CDR3 coding sequence is TGCAGCGTTGTCTTATGGGCAGGGGGACGTGATGGCTACACCTTC. The rearrangement joins TRBV29-1 to TRBJ1-2, with 7 bases aligning to TRBD1. Germline assignment: CDR1 SQVTM and CDR2 ANQGSEA. CDR3 length: 15 residues. Trimming removed 4 bases from V and 6 bases from J; junction bases left unmatched: 14.